The rows below give T cell receptor beta chains drawn from one sample of a study of technical replicates of blood from a few donors. Some clones are missing from TCRdb's copy, which holds only in-frame ones; the method was immunoSEQ multiplex PCR. The repertoire has 75,000 to 95,000 clones, 80% to 95% of them found once; the top ten carry roughly 0.26%. Input material: T cells isolated from PBMCs. Source of these receptors: a human donor in good health. The CDR3 runs from the conserved cysteine through the conserved F or W. A D gene is named only where the DNA matches it firmly. Only part of the rows carry a size: once, few, many, or a class if the clone is expanded.

D gene,J gene,clone size,V gene,CDR3 protein,CDR3 DNA
TRBD1,TRBJ1-1,-,TRBV2,CASSQDRQRNTEAFF,TGTGCCAGCAGTCAGGACAGGCAAAGGAACACTGAAGCTTTCTTT
-,TRBJ1-1,-,TRBV7-3,CASSLTGGHTEAFF,TGTGCCAGCAGCTTAACCGGGGGGCACACTGAAGCTTTCTTT
-,TRBJ2-7,-,TRBV5-6,CASSLNSPYEQYF,TGTGCCAGCAGCTTGAACTCCCCCTACGAGCAGTACTTC
-,TRBJ2-7,-,TRBV25-1,CASSELSGASYEQYF,TGTGCCAGCAGTGAATTATCAGGGGCCAGCTACGAGCAGTACTTC
-,TRBJ1-5,-,TRBV7-8,CASSRRRESSNQPQHF,TGTGCCAGCAGCCGAAGACGGGAAAGCTCGAATCAGCCCCAGCATTTT
-,TRBJ1-1,-,TRBV19,CASSTLARYTEAFF,TGTGCCAGTAGTACCCTAGCCCGTTACACTGAAGCTTTCTTT
-,TRBJ2-7,once,TRBV5-6,CASSLSTRTAYEQYF,TGTGCCAGCAGCTTGTCGACCAGGACAGCCTACGAGCAGTACTTC
-,TRBJ1-1,-,TRBV7-9,CASSLVANTEAFF,TGTGCCAGCAGCTTAGTAGCGAACACTGAAGCTTTCTTT
-,TRBJ1-3,-,TRBV9,CASSVGDSSGNTIYF,TGTGCCAGCAGCGTTGGCGACAGCTCTGGAAACACCATATATTTT
-,TRBJ1-1,-,TRBV10-2,CASSLHTSNTEAFF,TGCGCCAGCAGTTTGCACACCTCGAACACTGAAGCTTTCTTT
-,TRBJ1-1,-,TRBV29-1,CSVAVNTEAFF,TGCAGCGTCGCAGTGAACACTGAAGCTTTCTTT
-,TRBJ1-2,-,TRBV7-6,CVGQSNYGYTF,TGTGTTGGACAGTCGAACTATGGCTACACCTTC
-,TRBJ2-7,-,TRBV19,CASSLTGEQYF,TGTGCCAGTAGTTTGACCGGGGAGCAGTACTTC
-,TRBJ2-7,-,TRBV5-6,CASSSRGARDYEQYF,TGTGCCAGCAGCTCAAGAGGTGCGCGGGACTACGAGCAGTACTTC
-,TRBJ1-1,-,TRBV6-1,CASSDRGVVNTEAFF,TGTGCCAGCAGTGACAGGGGAGTAGTGAACACTGAAGCTTTCTTT
TRBD1,TRBJ1-2,-,TRBV6-6,CASSQGAGTLGGYTF,TGTGCCAGCAGCCAGGGGGCCGGGACCCTGGGTGGCTACACCTTC
-,TRBJ1-4,-,TRBV4-1,CASSPGGDPPRGFNEKLFF,TGCGCCAGCAGCCCCGGCGGGGACCCCCCAAGAGGGTTTAATGAAAAACTGTTTTTT
-,TRBJ2-7,-,TRBV5-1,CASSLTSLSYEQYF,TGCGCCAGCAGCTTGACTAGCCTCTCCTACGAGCAGTACTTC